A single sample is the source of the 30 T cell receptor beta chains below, sequenced in a study of blood T cell repertoires in COVID-19. Here immunoSEQ multiplex PCR was the method, and the copy in TCRdb shows in-frame clones only, minus some. The sample records approximately 140,000 clones, 87% being singletons. Sequencing used peripheral blood. Receptor source: a woman between 40 and 50 years old with acute or convalescent COVID-19.

The rearrangement uses TRBV6-2 or TRBV6-3 and TRBJ2-2; D remains unclear. Germline V gene sequence: CDR1 MNHEY, CDR2 SVGEGT. The CDR3 consists of 17 residues. Trimming removed 5 bases from V and 1 base from J, with 17 bases in between. The CDR3: CASSPTQQRLNTGELFF. The CDR3 nucleotides are TGTGCCAGCAGTCCCACTCAGCAGAGACTGAACACCGGGGAGCTGTTTTTT.

This chain connects TRBV7-2 to TRBJ1-1; D gene unclear. V shed 4 bases and J shed 1 base, with 7 bases lying between them. This CDR3 is built from 13 residues. Germline CDR1 is SGHTA and CDR2 is FQGNSA. The CDR3 loop reads CASSSSRNTEAFF. The CDR3 DNA follows: TGTGCCAGCAGCTCGAGTCGGAACACTGAAGCTTTCTTT.

The chain joins TRBV19 to TRBJ1-2, with unresolved D. This CDR3 spans 19 amino acids. Germline CDR1 is LNHDA and CDR2 is SQIVND (reference sequence). V gave up 2 bases and J gave up 8 bases, with 30 bases separating them. The CDR3 coding sequence is TGTGCCAGTAGTATACAGCGGGCGGGGAATGAGGACCTTAAGCGGGGCTACACCTTC. It translates to CASSIQRAGNEDLKRGYTF. Looking up the rest from reference TRBV19 and TRBJ1-2 gives the full variable domain: DGGITQSPKYLFRKEGQNVTLSCEQNLNHDAMYWYRQDPGQGLRLIYYSQIVNDFQKGDIAEGYSVSREKKESFPLTVTSAQKNPTAFYLCASSIQRAGNEDLKRGYTFGSGTRLTVV.

The V call is TRBV9, the J call TRBJ1-4; 8 bases agree with TRBD1. CDR3 size: 17 residues. V was clipped by 0 bases and J by 7 bases; unmatched bases: 11. CDR1 is SGDLS and CDR2 is YYNGEE in the germline V gene. CDR3 in amino acids: CASSVEGQGARGEKLFF. The CDR3 DNA follows: TGTGCCAGCAGCGTAGAGGGTCAGGGGGCGAGGGGTGAAAAACTGTTTTTT.

The chain links TRBV6-4 to TRBJ1-2; D perhaps matches TRBD1 (6 bases). Trimming took off 4 bases at V and 2 bases at J, with 14 bases between the two ends. This CDR3 has 15 residues. Germline assignment: CDR1 MRHNA and CDR2 SNTAGT. The CDR3 here is CASSVKTGLNYGYTF. The CDR3 region has the DNA TGTGCCAGCAGTGTCAAGACAGGTTTGAACTATGGCTACACCTTC.

This rearrangement joins TRBV4-1 to TRBJ2-7; 10 bases align to TRBD2. V was clipped by 4 bases and J by 7 bases; unmatched bases: 10. This CDR3 comprises 15 residues. The germline gives CDR1 MGHRA, CDR2 YSYEKL. CDR3 amino acids: CASSRIAGGNWEQYF. DNA of the CDR3: TGCGCCAGCAGCCGAATAGCGGGGGGCAATTGGGAGCAGTACTTC.

On this clone: This CDR3 is also generated by other DNA sequences in the sample. This chain links TRBV12-3 or TRBV12-4 with TRBJ1-1; D perhaps matches TRBD1 (5 bases). Trimming took 2 bases from V and 2 from J, leaving 6 bases between them. There are 13 residues in the CDR3. CDR3 protein: CASSLQGNTEAFF. The CDR3 DNA reads as TGTGCCAGCAGTTTACAGGGAAACACTGAAGCTTTCTTT.

This clone was detected once. The chain couples TRBV18 to TRBJ1-1; D call uncertain. V lost 2 bases and J 2 bases, leaving 12 bases between the germline ends. This CDR3 has 15 amino acids. Germline V gene sequence: CDR1 KGHSH, CDR2 LQKENI. The CDR3 region is CASSPLAQRNTEAFF. In DNA form, the CDR3 reads TGTGCCAGCTCACCATTGGCACAGAGAAACACTGAAGCTTTCTTT.

This clone occurred once. This rearrangement joins TRBV18 to TRBJ1-1, with a tentative D call TRBD1 (5 bases). The ends were cut back, 4 bases at V and 1 base at J, with 10 bases in the middle. This CDR3 is 14 amino acids long. Germline V CDR1 and CDR2: KGHSH, LQKENI. The CDR3 region is CASSRDSTNTEAFF. The CDR3 region has the DNA TGTGCCAGCTCACGGGACTCTACGAACACTGAAGCTTTCTTT.

V gene TRBV7-2 combines with J gene TRBJ2-6; D remains ambiguous. Deletions cut 3 bases from V and 0 bases from J, with 9 bases between. The CDR3 has 16 amino acids. Germline-derived CDR1 and CDR2 are SGHTA and FQGNSA. Here the CDR3 reads CASSLGPGSGANVLTF. For the CDR3, the DNA is TGTGCCAGCAGCTTGGGCCCTGGCTCTGGGGCCAACGTCCTGACTTTC.

V gene TRBV5-4 combines with J gene TRBJ2-7, with a possible D match to TRBD2 (5 bases). CDR3 length: 14 residues. V lost 4 bases, J lost 4 bases, and 15 bases lay in between. Germline-derived CDR1 and CDR2 are SGHNT and YYREEE (reference sequence). DNA for the CDR3: TGTGCCAGCAGCCCCTCGGACCGGGGTTACGAGCAGTACTTC. Translating gives CASSPSDRGYEQYF.

The rearrangement joins TRBV5-1 to TRBJ2-3; TRBD1 aligns across 10 bases. Germline CDR1 SGHRS, CDR2 YFSETQ. This CDR3 has 20 amino acids. V was pared by 4 bases and J by 1 base, with 18 bases of the junction left unmatched. The CDR3 DNA is TGCGCCAGCAGCCTCCCCGTCCAGAGACAGGGGGCGAGGGGCACAGATACGCAGTATTTT. Its translation is CASSLPVQRQGARGTDTQYF.

The chain has TRBV3-1 (or the pseudogene TRBV3-2) and TRBJ2-1, with 9 positions matching TRBD2. Unmatched junction bases numbered 11, after V lost 2 bases and J lost 9 bases. Germline CDR1 is LGHDT and CDR2 is YNNKEL (reference sequence). The CDR3 runs to 16 residues. CDR3 nucleotides: TGTGCCAGCAGCCAATTTTCTAGCGGGATGGGCGCTGAGCAGTTCTTC. Translated: CASSQFSSGMGAEQFF.

This sequence joins TRBV4-2 and TRBJ2-5, with 12 nucleotides matching TRBD2. V dropped 0 bases and J dropped 4; count of bases not matched to a gene: 12. Germline CDR1 reads LGHNA; CDR2 reads YNFKEQ. The CDR3 contains 19 residues. Here the CDR3 DNA reads TGTGCCAGCAGCCAAGATGGGGAGGGGACTAGCGGGTGGGGAGAGACCCAGTACTTC. Protein: CASSQDGEGTSGWGETQYF.

The chain uses TRBV12-5 and TRBJ1-4; D perhaps matches TRBD1 (6 bases). This CDR3 comprises 15 residues. Per the germline V gene, CDR1 is LGHNT and CDR2 is FRNRAP. The ends were cut back, 0 bases at V and 7 bases at J, with 12 bases in the middle. In DNA form, the CDR3 reads TGTGCTAGTGGTTTGGTAAGGGAGGGGGGTGAAAAACTGTTTTTT. Its translation: CASGLVREGGEKLFF.

This clone came up once. The chain joins TRBV4-2 to TRBJ2-1; TRBD2 agrees at 9 bases. The CDR3 is made up of 16 amino acids. V trimming: 2 bases; J trimming: 4 bases; junction bases outside the gene matches: 6. From germline, CDR1 is LGHNA and CDR2 YNFKEQ. CDR3 sequence reads: CASSQTAGGWYNEQFF. The DNA of the CDR3 is TGTGCCAGCAGCCAAACGGCGGGAGGGTGGTACAATGAGCAGTTCTTC.

J is TRBJ1-2 and V is TRBV6-5; TRBD1 matches 8 bases. The germline V gene has CDR1 MNHEY and CDR2 SVGAGI. The CDR3 totals 13 residues. With 6 bases clipped from V and 10 bases from J, the junction kept 10 bases outside the gene matches. CDR3 amino acids: CASSNTDRGDYTF. In DNA, the CDR3 is TGTGCCAGCAGCAACACCGACAGGGGAGACTACACCTTC.

The chain couples TRBV13 to TRBJ1-4; D possibly corresponds to TRBD1 (5 bases). V lost 3 bases to trimming and J lost 8 bases, with 13 bases between them. CDR1 and CDR2 (germline): PRHDT, FYEKMQ (reference sequence). This CDR3 has 14 residues. DNA of the CDR3: TGTGCCAGCAGCTTGGGGCAGTTTGGGGAAAAACTGTTTTTT. This sequence encodes CASSLGQFGEKLFF.

Here the CDR3 reads CASSFGWGGKSEKLFF. DNA for the CDR3: TGTGCCAGCAGCTTTGGGTGGGGGGGCAAGAGTGAAAAACTGTTTTTT. The rearrangement links TRBV7-2 to TRBJ1-4; possible D gene TRBD1, 6 bases. Trimming took off 3 bases at V and 7 bases at J, with 18 bases between the two ends. This CDR3 contains 16 residues. From germline, CDR1 is SGHTA and CDR2 FQGNSA.

The genes are TRBV6-2 or TRBV6-3 and TRBJ1-5; weak D call: TRBD1 (5 bases). This CDR3 spans 15 amino acids. Deletions cut 2 bases from V and 3 bases from J, with 11 bases between. Per germline, CDR1 MNHEY and CDR2 SVGEGT. CDR3 region: CASSYAGYINQPQHF. The CDR3 DNA follows: TGTGCCAGCAGTTACGCAGGGTATATCAATCAGCCCCAGCATTTT.

The J gene is TRBJ2-5, the V gene TRBV5-1; 8 nucleotides agree with TRBD2. Germline V CDR1 and CDR2: SGHRS, YFSETQ. The CDR3 length is 14 residues. The V gene end was trimmed by 3 bases and the J gene end by 4 bases; junction bases not matched to a gene: 5. CDR3 protein: CASSSGLVRETQYF. The CDR3 bases are TGCGCCAGCAGCTCGGGACTAGTTCGAGAGACCCAGTACTTC.

The genes are TRBV18 and TRBJ2-3, with 10 bases aligning to TRBD2. CDR3 length: 16 residues. J lost 0 bases, V lost 3 bases, and 3 bases had no gene match. Germline assignment: CDR1 KGHSH and CDR2 LQKENI. The CDR3 DNA sequence: TGTGCCAGCTCACCCCTAGCGGGAGCGAGCACAGATACGCAGTATTTT. Translation gives CASSPLAGASTDTQYF.

This rearrangement joins TRBV18 to TRBJ2-7; D possibly corresponds to TRBD2 (5 bases). The CDR3 spans 14 residues. The germline V gene has CDR1 KGHSH and CDR2 LQKENI. Trimming removed 2 bases at V and 0 bases at J, with 8 bases between. The CDR3 is CASSPREHSYEQYF. Here the CDR3 DNA reads TGTGCCAGCTCACCAAGGGAGCACTCCTACGAGCAGTACTTC.

The rearrangement joins TRBV9 to TRBJ2-3, with D unclear. The V end lost 0 bases, the J end lost 6 bases, and 8 bases lay between the germline ends. The length of the CDR3 is 13 residues. Germline-derived CDR1 and CDR2 are SGDLS and YYNGEE. CDR3 protein: CASSVDSRDTQYF. The CDR3 DNA reads as TGTGCCAGCAGCGTAGACTCGAGGGATACGCAGTATTTT.

The chain couples TRBV23-1 to TRBJ1-2; D might be TRBD1 (5 bases). TRBV23-1 is assigned to the ORF class and has an uncertain function. This CDR3 contains 13 residues. V shed 2 bases and J shed 9 bases, with 13 bases lying between them. Written as DNA, the CDR3 is TGCGCCAGCAGTCAAAGTCGGGGGGATAGCTACACCTTC. This translates into CASSQSRGDSYTF.

As for this clone: Other DNA variants within this sample encode the same CDR3. The chain is built from TRBV20-1 and TRBJ2-7, with a weak D call TRBD1 (5 bases). The CDR3 consists of 11 residues. Trimming stripped 4 bases from V and 4 bases from J, with 8 bases between. Germline CDR1 reads DFQATT; CDR2 reads SNEGSKA (reference sequence). The CDR3 region has the DNA TGCAGTGCTACTCAGGGTTACGAGCAGTACTTC. Translated, it gives CSATQGYEQYF.

This rearrangement joins TRBV11-2 to TRBJ1-2, with D possibly being TRBD1 (5 bases). The germline V gene encodes CDR1 SGHAT and CDR2 FQNNGV. V was pared by 6 bases and J by 2 bases, with 16 bases between. The CDR3 loop spans 15 amino acids. The CDR3 nucleotides read TGTGCCAGCAGGTCGACAGTGAGCAGCAACTATGGCTACACCTTC. It encodes CASRSTVSSNYGYTF.

The V and J genes are TRBV3-1 (or the pseudogene TRBV3-2) and TRBJ1-5, with D maybe TRBD1 (6 bases). The CDR3 covers 14 residues. CDR1 is LGHDT and CDR2 is YNNKEL in the germline V gene (reference sequence). Trimming cost V 2 bases and J 10 bases, with 15 bases left between them. The CDR3 reads CASSQRRGGDPQHF. The CDR3 coding sequence is TGTGCCAGCAGCCAAAGAAGGGGGGGGGACCCCCAGCATTTT.

The chain links TRBV19 to TRBJ2-7; D is undetermined. V lost 6 bases and J lost 2, with 11 bases in between. The CDR3 sequence is 13 residues long. Germline assignment: CDR1 LNHDA and CDR2 SQIVND (reference sequence). The CDR3 DNA reads TGTGCCAGTAGCACCAACTTTCCCTACGAGCAGTACTTC. Encoded protein: CASSTNFPYEQYF.

This clone was detected only a few times. The chain joins TRBV18 to TRBJ1-1, with D possibly being TRBD1 (5 bases). The CDR3 totals 13 residues. Germline V gives CDR1 KGHSH, CDR2 LQKENI. Trimming pared 11 bases from V and 0 bases from J, leaving 13 bases between. CDR3 DNA sequence: TGTGCCGGACAAGAACTCTTGAACACTGAAGCTTTCTTT. Its protein is CAGQELLNTEAFF.